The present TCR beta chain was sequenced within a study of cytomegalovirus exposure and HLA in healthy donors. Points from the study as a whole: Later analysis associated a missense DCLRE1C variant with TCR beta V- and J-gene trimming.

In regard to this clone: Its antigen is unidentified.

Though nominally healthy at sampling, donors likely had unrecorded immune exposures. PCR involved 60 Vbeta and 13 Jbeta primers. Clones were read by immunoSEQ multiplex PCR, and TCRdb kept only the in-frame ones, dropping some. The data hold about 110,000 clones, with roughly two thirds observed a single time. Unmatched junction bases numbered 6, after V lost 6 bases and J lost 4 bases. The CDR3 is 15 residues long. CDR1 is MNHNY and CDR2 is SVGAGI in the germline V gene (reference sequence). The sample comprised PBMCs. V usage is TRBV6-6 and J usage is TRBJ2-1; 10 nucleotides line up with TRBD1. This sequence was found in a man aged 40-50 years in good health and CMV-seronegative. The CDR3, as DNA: TGTGCCAGCAGCAAACGACAGGGGGCTTACAATGAGCAGTTCTTC. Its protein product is CASSKRQGAYNEQFF.